This entry is about one T cell receptor (beta chain). Its antigen is currently not known. Base quality data are lacking; no much larger clone is found one base away. These data belong to a study of T cell changes during pregnancy in multiple sclerosis (dated by TCRdb to the late 2010s). Broadly, across the study: The study examined how the T cell repertoire changed over the course of pregnancy in women with multiple sclerosis.

Library generation was performed with the immunoSEQ multiplex PCR assay. TCRdb mirrors the immuneACCESS table, restricted to in-frame sequences. Some clones are absent from its copies; in checked studies, under half trace to an unresolved V gene, and the reason for the others is unknown. This sample lists some 97,000 clones; approximately 94% were detected once. About 0.9% of the sample goes to the ten largest clones. Ends trimmed: V by 3 bases, J by 6 bases; bases unmatched to a gene: 9. The CDR3 goes from the cysteine to the phenylalanine over 15 residues. The read is trimmed to its CDR3 DNA, 45 bases read in frame from base 1. For CDR1 and CDR2, the germline V gene (reference sequence) lists GTSNPN and SVGIG.

The TCR was taken from a female donor with multiple sclerosis, enrolled in a pregnancy study. The V and J segments used are TRBV30 and TRBJ1-5, with TRBD1 matching 9 junction bases. Material: peripheral blood, obtained before pregnancy. The CDR3 protein is CAWRNTGGGRQPQHF. The nucleotide sequence is given as TGTGCCTGGAGGAATACAGGGGGCGGGCGTCAGCCCCAGCATTTT.